This T cell receptor (beta chain) was sequenced during a study of blood T cell repertoires in COVID-19 (dated by TCRdb to the early 2020s). For the wider study: Collaborator samples came from the United States, Italy and Spain and covered acute and convalescent phases of COVID-19. The material from the prospective study consisted of cDNA or gDNA derived from T cells, B-cell-depleted T cells, or PBMCs. Subjects who had been exposed to COVID-19, were actively infected with it, or had recovered from it provided the deeply sampled blood TCRbeta repertoires that made up the dataset. The repertoires were released in a freely available public database intended as a resource for research on the immune response to SARS-CoV-2. The samples were drawn from two sources: the first 160 participants of the ongoing ImmuneRACE study, and over 950 subjects contributed by 6 global collaborators. The sample metadata nearly always contained a de-identified subject ID, COVID-19 status, age in years and sex. HLA class I and class II types, where available, came from metadata supplied by the sample provider rather than from assay-based typing.

Study-wide conclusions, independent of this receptor: How much clinical and demographic metadata was included differed by source and by participant, and the metadata was provided uncurated.

Measured from the cysteine to the phenylalanine, the CDR3 is 12 residues long. Solely the CDR3 DNA is kept, with 36 bases framed from the first base. The germline V gene provides CDR1 MDHEN and CDR2 SYDVKM. Trimming accounts for 8 bases at V and 7 bases at J, while the number of junction bases matched to no gene is 7. Turning to this clone: There is no known antigen for this receptor. Base qualities are not provided; no much larger clone lies one nucleotide away.

Collaborating institutions collected whole blood in K2EDTA tubes following their own protocols. For TCRbeta analysis, collaborator samples were shipped as frozen whole blood, as isolated PBMCs, or as DNA extracted from either sample type. TCRbeta CDR3 regions were amplified from genomic DNA using the immunoSEQ Assay, a bias-controlled multiplex PCR. Concerning the study's data processing: Nucleated cell counts per sample were estimated from amplification of reference gene primers within the assay. To quantify the absolute abundance of each unique TCRbeta CDR3 rearrangement, sequence reads were collapsed and filtered. For each sample, productive Simpson clonality was calculated by taking the square root of Simpson's diversity index across productive rearrangements. TCRdb limited this immuneACCESS table to in-frame rearrangements with V and J called. A share of clones is missing; checked studies link under half to unresolved V genes, and the rest is unexplained. That table is the source of V, J and clone size, and D and trimming were worked out from the DNA. This sample gives 39,000 or so clones in total; around 88% of them show up just once. The ten biggest clones cover less than 45% of the sample.

Sequencing was carried out using peripheral blood. The receptor's source is a woman of 80 years or more with active or convalescent COVID-19. The chain employs TRBV28 and TRBJ1-2; a stretch of 7 junction bases matches TRBD1. The CDR3 protein: CASGEGAGGYTF. The DNA sequence is as follows: TGTGCCAGCGGAGAGGGGGCAGGTGGCTACACCTTC.